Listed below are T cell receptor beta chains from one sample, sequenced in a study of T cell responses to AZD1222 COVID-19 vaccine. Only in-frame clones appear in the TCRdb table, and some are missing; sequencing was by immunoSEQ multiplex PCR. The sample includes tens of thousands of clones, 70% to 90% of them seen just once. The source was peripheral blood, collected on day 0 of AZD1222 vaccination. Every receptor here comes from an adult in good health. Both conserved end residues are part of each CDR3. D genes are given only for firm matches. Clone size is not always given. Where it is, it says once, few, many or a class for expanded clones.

CDR3aa: CASSGGRQYF
CDR3nt: TGTGCCAGCAGCGGGGGAAGGCAGTACTTC
abundance: NA
v_gene: TRBV5-8
j_gene: TRBJ2-7
d_gene: NA

CDR3aa: CASSLTSAREAQYF
CDR3nt: TGTGCCAGCAGCCTCACTAGCGCCCGGGAGGCCCAGTACTTC
abundance: NA
v_gene: TRBV3-1/TRBV3-2
j_gene: TRBJ2-5
d_gene: TRBD2

CDR3aa: CASSSGQGDTGELFF
CDR3nt: TGTGCCAGCAGCTCCGGACAGGGGGACACCGGGGAGCTGTTTTTT
abundance: NA
v_gene: TRBV11-3
j_gene: TRBJ2-2
d_gene: TRBD1

CDR3aa: CASSEGGGLYEQYF
CDR3nt: TGTGCCAGCAGTGAAGGCGGGGGTTTGTACGAGCAGTACTTC
abundance: NA
v_gene: TRBV6-1
j_gene: TRBJ2-7
d_gene: TRBD2

CDR3aa: CASSVLGGLPQETQYF
CDR3nt: TGTGCCAGCAGCGTCCTAGGGGGGCTACCTCAAGAGACCCAGTACTTC
abundance: NA
v_gene: TRBV9
j_gene: TRBJ2-5
d_gene: NA

CDR3aa: CASSDSGAGRTSSYNSPLHF
CDR3nt: TGTGCCAGCAGTGACAGTGGAGCGGGCAGGACGAGCTCCTATAATTCACCCCTCCACTTT
abundance: NA
v_gene: TRBV2
j_gene: TRBJ1-6
d_gene: NA

CDR3aa: CASSERSYTYEQYF
CDR3nt: TGTGCCAGCAGCGAAAGGTCGTATACTTACGAGCAGTACTTC
abundance: few
v_gene: TRBV9
j_gene: TRBJ2-7
d_gene: NA

CDR3aa: CASSLGQRETQYF
CDR3nt: TGTGCCAGTAGTCTGGGACAGAGAGAGACCCAGTACTTC
abundance: NA
v_gene: TRBV19
j_gene: TRBJ2-5
d_gene: TRBD1

CDR3aa: CASSVDGAIYNEQFF
CDR3nt: TGTGCCAGCAGCGTAGACGGTGCCATTTACAATGAGCAGTTCTTC
abundance: few
v_gene: TRBV9
j_gene: TRBJ2-1
d_gene: NA

CDR3aa: CASSATGKEGGNEQFF
CDR3nt: TGTGCCAGTAGTGCTACAGGGAAAGAGGGGGGGAATGAGCAGTTCTTC
abundance: NA
v_gene: TRBV19
j_gene: TRBJ2-1
d_gene: NA

CDR3aa: CASSRTVNTEAFF
CDR3nt: TGTGCCAGCAGCAGGACAGTGAACACTGAAGCTTTCTTT
abundance: NA
v_gene: TRBV5-5
j_gene: TRBJ1-1
d_gene: NA

CDR3aa: CASSHEGQKGNTIYF
CDR3nt: TGCGCCAGCAGCCATGAAGGACAGAAGGGAAACACCATATATTTT
abundance: NA
v_gene: TRBV4-1
j_gene: TRBJ1-3
d_gene: NA

CDR3aa: CASSEGVYSYNEQFF
CDR3nt: TGTGCCAGCAGCGAGGGGGTGTATTCCTACAATGAGCAGTTCTTC
abundance: NA
v_gene: TRBV9
j_gene: TRBJ2-1
d_gene: NA

CDR3aa: CASDSRPSQAFF
CDR3nt: TGTGCCAGCGACTCTCGGCCAAGTCAGGCTTTCTTT
abundance: medium-sized
v_gene: TRBV6-6
j_gene: TRBJ1-1
d_gene: NA

CDR3aa: CASTPLGPGSYNEQFF
CDR3nt: TGTGCCAGCACTCCTCTTGGGCCCGGCTCCTACAATGAGCAGTTCTTC
abundance: NA
v_gene: TRBV5-4
j_gene: TRBJ2-1
d_gene: NA

CDR3aa: CASSSGGEAFF
CDR3nt: TGTGCCAGCAGCTCTGGGGGAGAGGCTTTCTTT
abundance: NA
v_gene: TRBV11-2
j_gene: TRBJ1-1
d_gene: NA

CDR3aa: CASSSTGGLGQPQHF
CDR3nt: TGTGCCAGCAGCTCGACAGGGGGCTTGGGTCAGCCCCAGCATTTT
abundance: NA
v_gene: TRBV28
j_gene: TRBJ1-5
d_gene: TRBD1

CDR3aa: CASSKLAGGADTQYF
CDR3nt: TGTGCCAGCAGTAAACTAGCGGGGGGAGCTGATACGCAGTATTTT
abundance: NA
v_gene: TRBV6-5
j_gene: TRBJ2-3
d_gene: TRBD2